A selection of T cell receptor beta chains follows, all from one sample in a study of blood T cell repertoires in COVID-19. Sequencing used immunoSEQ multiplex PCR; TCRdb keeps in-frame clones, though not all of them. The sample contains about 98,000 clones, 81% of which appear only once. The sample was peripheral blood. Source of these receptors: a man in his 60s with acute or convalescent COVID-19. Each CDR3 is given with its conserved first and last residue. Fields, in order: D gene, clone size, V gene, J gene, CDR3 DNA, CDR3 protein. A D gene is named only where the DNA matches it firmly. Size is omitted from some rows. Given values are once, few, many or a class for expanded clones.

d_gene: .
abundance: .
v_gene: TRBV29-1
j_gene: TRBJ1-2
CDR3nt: TGCAGCGTTGAGGGGGGAGAGGGCTATGGCTACACCTTC
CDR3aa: CSVEGGEGYGYTF

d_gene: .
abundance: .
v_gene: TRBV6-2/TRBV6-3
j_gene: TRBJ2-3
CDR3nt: TGTGCCAGCAGTTACGCGCGCTTGAGGGATGGCACAGATACGCAGTATTTT
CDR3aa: CASSYARLRDGTDTQYF

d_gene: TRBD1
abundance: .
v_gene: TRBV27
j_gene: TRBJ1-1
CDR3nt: TGTGCCAGCAATACCGGGACAGGAGGGACTGAAGCTTTCTTT
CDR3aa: CASNTGTGGTEAFF

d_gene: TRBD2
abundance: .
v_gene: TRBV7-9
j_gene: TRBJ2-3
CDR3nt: TGTGCCAGCAGCCCCGGACTAGCGGGGGGGACTAGCACAGATACGCAGTATTTT
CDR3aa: CASSPGLAGGTSTDTQYF

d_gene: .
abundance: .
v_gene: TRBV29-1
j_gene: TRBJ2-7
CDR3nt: TGCAGCGTCGAACCCCTCGCAGGAAGCTCCTACGAGCAGTACTTC
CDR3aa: CSVEPLAGSSYEQYF

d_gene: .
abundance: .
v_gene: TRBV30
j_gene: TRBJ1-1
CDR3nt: TGTGCCTGGAGTTCCCCGGGGTTCACTGAAGCTTTCTTT
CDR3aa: CAWSSPGFTEAFF

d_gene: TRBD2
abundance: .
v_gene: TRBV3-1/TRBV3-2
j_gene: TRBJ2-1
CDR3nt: TGTGCCAGCAGACCTAGCGGGGGGGAATACAATGAGCAGTTCTTC
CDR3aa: CASRPSGGEYNEQFF

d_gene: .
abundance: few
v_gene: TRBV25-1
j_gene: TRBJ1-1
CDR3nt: TGTGCCAGCATCCGTACAGGGAGCACTGAAGCTTTCTTT
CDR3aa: CASIRTGSTEAFF

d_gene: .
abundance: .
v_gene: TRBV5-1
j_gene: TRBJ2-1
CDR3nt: TGCGCCAGCAGCCCCCCGGGAACTACGAGGAATGAGCAGTTCTTC
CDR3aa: CASSPPGTTRNEQFF

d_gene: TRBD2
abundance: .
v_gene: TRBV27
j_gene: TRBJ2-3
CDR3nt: TGTGCCAGCAGTTTTCTAGCGGCCACCCCAGGAGATACGCAGTATTTT
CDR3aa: CASSFLAATPGDTQYF

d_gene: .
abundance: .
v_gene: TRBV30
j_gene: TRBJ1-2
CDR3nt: TGTGCCTGGAGTGACACACGAAACTATGGCTACACCTTC
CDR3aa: CAWSDTRNYGYTF

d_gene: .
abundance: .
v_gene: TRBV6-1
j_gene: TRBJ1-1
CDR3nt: TGTGCCAGCAGTAGGGGGGGTCAGCGCACTGAAGCTTTCTTT
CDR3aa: CASSRGGQRTEAFF

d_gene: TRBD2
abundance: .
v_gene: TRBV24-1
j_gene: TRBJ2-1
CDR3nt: TGTGCCACCAGTGATTTCGAGACTAGCGGATACAATGAGCAGTTCTTC
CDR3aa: CATSDFETSGYNEQFF

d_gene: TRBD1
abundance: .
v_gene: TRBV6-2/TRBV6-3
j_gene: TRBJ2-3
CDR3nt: TGTGCCAGCAGTTCACAGGGGGTTGGCACAGATACGCAGTATTTT
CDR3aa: CASSSQGVGTDTQYF

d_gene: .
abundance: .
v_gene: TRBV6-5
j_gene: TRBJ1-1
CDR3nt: TGTGCCAGCAGTTACTCTGGCAGGAACACTGAAGCTTTCTTT
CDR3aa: CASSYSGRNTEAFF

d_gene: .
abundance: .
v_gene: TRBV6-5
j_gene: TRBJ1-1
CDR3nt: TGTGCCAGCAGTTATGAGTCAGGGATGAACACTGAAGCTTTCTTT
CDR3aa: CASSYESGMNTEAFF

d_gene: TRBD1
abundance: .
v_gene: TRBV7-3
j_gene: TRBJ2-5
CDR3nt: TGTGCCAGCAGCCTTGTCGGGACAGCAAGAGAGGCCCAGTACTTC
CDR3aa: CASSLVGTAREAQYF

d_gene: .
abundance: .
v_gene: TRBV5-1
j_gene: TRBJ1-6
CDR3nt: TGCGCCAGCAGCCCACAACTCGACAGGAATTCACCCCTCCACTTT
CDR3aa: CASSPQLDRNSPLHF

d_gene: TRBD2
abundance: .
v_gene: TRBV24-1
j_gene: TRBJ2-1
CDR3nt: TGTGCCACCAGTGATCCCGGGACTAGGCAGTACAATGAGCAGTTCTTC
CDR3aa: CATSDPGTRQYNEQFF

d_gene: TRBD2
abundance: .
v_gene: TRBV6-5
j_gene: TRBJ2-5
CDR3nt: TGTGCCAGCCGACTAGCGGGAGAGGAGACCCAGTACTTC
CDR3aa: CASRLAGEETQYF

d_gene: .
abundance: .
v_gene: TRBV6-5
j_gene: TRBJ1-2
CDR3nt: TGTGCCAGCAGTTTGGGAGGGTTGCCCTATGGCTACACCTTC
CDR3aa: CASSLGGLPYGYTF

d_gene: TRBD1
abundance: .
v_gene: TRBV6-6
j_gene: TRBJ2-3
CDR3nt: TGTGCCAGCAGTAAAACAGGGGGCAGGGGACCAGATACGCAGTATTTT
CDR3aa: CASSKTGGRGPDTQYF

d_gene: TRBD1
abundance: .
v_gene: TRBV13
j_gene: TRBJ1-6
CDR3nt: TGTGCCAGCAGCCCGGGACAGTTCTATAATTCACCCCTCCACTTT
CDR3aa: CASSPGQFYNSPLHF

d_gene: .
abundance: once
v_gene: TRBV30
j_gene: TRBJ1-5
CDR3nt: TGTGCCTGGAGTTTTTCCAGGGATCAGCCCCAGCATTTT
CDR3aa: CAWSFSRDQPQHF

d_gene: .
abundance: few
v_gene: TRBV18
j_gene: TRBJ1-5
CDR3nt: TGTGCCAGCTCAAGAAACAGGGCCAACAATCAGCCCCAGCATTTT
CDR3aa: CASSRNRANNQPQHF

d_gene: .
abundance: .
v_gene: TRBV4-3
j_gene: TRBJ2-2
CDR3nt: TGCGCCAGCAGCCAGAAAGCGGCCGGCGGGGAGCTGTTTTTT
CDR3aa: CASSQKAAGGELFF

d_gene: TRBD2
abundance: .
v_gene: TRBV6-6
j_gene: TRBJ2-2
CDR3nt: TGTGCCAGCAGGCCTAGCGGGAGGGCCGGTTCCGGGGAGCTGTTTTTT
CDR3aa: CASRPSGRAGSGELFF

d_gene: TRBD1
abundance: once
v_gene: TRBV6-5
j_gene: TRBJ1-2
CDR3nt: TGTGCCAGCAGTTACTCCCTGACAGGGGTTTATGGCTACACCTTC
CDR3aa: CASSYSLTGVYGYTF

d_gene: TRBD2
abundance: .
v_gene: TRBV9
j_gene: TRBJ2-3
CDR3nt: TGTGCCAGCAACGTAGGTCTAGCGGGAGGGCTGTTTGACACAGATACGCAGTATTTT
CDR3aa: CASNVGLAGGLFDTDTQYF

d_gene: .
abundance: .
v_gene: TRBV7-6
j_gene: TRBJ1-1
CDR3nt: TGTGCCAGCAGCTCCGGACAGACGACGAACACTGAAGCTTTCTTT
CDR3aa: CASSSGQTTNTEAFF

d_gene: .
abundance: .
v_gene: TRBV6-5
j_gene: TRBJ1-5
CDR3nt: TGTGCCAGCAGCCTCCAACAGGGCTGGCAGCCCCAGCATTTT
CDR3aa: CASSLQQGWQPQHF

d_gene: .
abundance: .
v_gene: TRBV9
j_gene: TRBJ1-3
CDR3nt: TGTGCCAGCAGCGTGGGGGGGCAAGGAAACACCATATATTTT
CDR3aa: CASSVGGQGNTIYF